This entry lists 27 T cell receptor beta chains sequenced from one sample in a study of T cell responses to AZD1222 COVID-19 vaccine. Profiled with immunoSEQ multiplex PCR; TCRdb holds only in-frame clones, not every one. The sample lists just under 100,000 clones; about 88% were seen once. Sequenced material: peripheral blood, taken on day 0 of AZD1222 vaccination. Every receptor here comes from an adult in good health.

By share of the sample, this clone is medium-sized. V gene TRBV5-4 combines with J gene TRBJ2-1; D perhaps matches TRBD1 (6 bases). V gave up 5 bases and J gave up 8 bases, with 17 bases separating them. This CDR3 has 14 residues. CDR1 and CDR2 from the germline V gene are SGHNT and YYREEE (reference sequence). CDR3 amino acids: CASSRLLQGDEQFF. The CDR3 DNA is TGTGCCAGCAGTAGACTTTTACAGGGCGATGAGCAGTTCTTC.

The rearrangement joins TRBV6-5 to TRBJ2-7, with 8 nucleotides matching TRBD2. V lost 3 bases, J lost 3 bases, and 7 bases stayed unmatched. The CDR3 contains 15 residues. Germline CDR1 reads MNHEY; CDR2 reads SVGAGI. CDR3 residues: CASSYHGTRGYEQYF. CDR3 DNA: TGTGCCAGCAGTTATCACGGGACTAGGGGCTACGAGCAGTACTTC.

This chain joins TRBV6-6 and TRBJ1-1, with TRBD1 identical over 8 bases. Germline CDR1 is MNHNY and CDR2 is SVGAGI (reference sequence). CDR3 length: 14 residues. After removal of 7 bases from V and 1 base from J, the junction contained 5 bases not matched to a gene. This CDR3 is CASTLQGGNTEAFF. In nucleotides, the CDR3 is TGTGCCAGCACCCTACAGGGGGGGAACACTGAAGCTTTCTTT.

The J gene is TRBJ2-7, the V gene TRBV20-1; 8 bases match TRBD2. Losses at the gene ends were 3 bases for V and 3 bases for J; bases not matched to a gene: 7. The germline CDR1 and CDR2 sequences are DFQATT and SNEGSKA (reference sequence). CDR3 length: 14 residues. In nucleotides, the CDR3 is TGCAGTGCTAGTCAGGGCGGGGGGAACTACGAGCAGTACTTC. This encodes CSASQGGGNYEQYF.

For the CDR3, the DNA is TGTGCCAGCAGCCATCCGGGCAGCGCGGGAAACACCATATATTTT. It is translated as CASSHPGSAGNTIYF. V gene TRBV3-1 (or the pseudogene TRBV3-2) combines with J gene TRBJ1-3; D gene unclear. Deletions cut 3 bases from V and 4 bases from J, with 13 bases between. The CDR3 runs 15 residues. The germline V gene has CDR1 LGHDT and CDR2 YNNKEL (reference sequence).

This chain links TRBV18 with TRBJ1-2, with TRBD1 matching over 7 bases. V was pared by 3 bases and J by 8 bases, with 18 bases of the junction left unmatched. CDR3 size: 17 residues. Germline V lookup: CDR1 KGHSH, CDR2 LQKENI. The CDR3 spells CASSPTADRTKSGGYTF. CDR3 DNA: TGTGCCAGCTCACCGACCGCGGACAGGACTAAATCAGGGGGCTACACCTTC.

The rearrangement links TRBV29-1 to TRBJ1-3, with TRBD1 matching 8 bases. The V gene end was trimmed by 0 bases and the J gene end by 0 bases; junction bases not matched to a gene: 10. The germline V gene encodes CDR1 SQVTM and CDR2 ANQGSEA. This CDR3 is 18 amino acids long. Written as DNA, the CDR3 is TGCAGCGTTGAAGAACGGGGTCGGGACAGGCTCTCTGGAAACACCATATATTTT. Protein product: CSVEERGRDRLSGNTIYF.

The V and J genes are TRBV10-3 and TRBJ2-7; TRBD1 aligns across 8 bases. The CDR3 runs to 16 residues. V lost 0 bases, J lost 4 bases, and 8 bases stayed unmatched. Germline CDR1 reads ENHRY; CDR2 reads SYGVKD. The CDR3 protein is CAISESGTGTRYEQYF. The DNA of the CDR3 is TGTGCCATCAGTGAGTCGGGGACAGGCACCAGATACGAGCAGTACTTC.

The chain combines TRBV28 with TRBJ1-1; D gene ambiguous. CDR1 is MDHEN and CDR2 is SYDVKM in the germline V gene. The CDR3 runs to 14 residues. The V end lost 2 bases, the J end lost 5 bases, and 12 bases lay between the germline ends. CDR3 coding DNA: TGTGCCAGCAGTTTACGACTCGGGCGGACTGAAGCTTTCTTT. Encoded protein: CASSLRLGRTEAFF.

V is TRBV2 and J is TRBJ1-5, with D possibly TRBD1 on 6 matching bases. Germline CDR1 reads SNHLY; CDR2 reads FYNNEI. CDR3 size: 13 residues. The V and J ends lost 6 bases and 6 bases respectively, with 12 bases between them. CDR3 DNA: TGTGCCAGCAGGCCTACAGGGCGTCAGCCCCAGCATTTT. This codes for CASRPTGRQPQHF.

This clone has just one count. J is TRBJ1-3 and V is TRBV13; a possible D gene is TRBD1 (6 bases). V gave up 4 bases and J gave up 4 bases, with 23 bases separating them. This CDR3 spans 18 amino acids. Germline CDR1 and CDR2: PRHDT and FYEKMQ (reference sequence). DNA for the CDR3: TGTGCCAGCAGCTCCGGGACACCGAGACCAAAGGAGGGAAACACCATATATTTT. Residues: CASSSGTPRPKEGNTIYF.

V gene TRBV13 combines with J gene TRBJ2-1; 8 nucleotides match TRBD2. J lost 0 bases, V lost 5 bases, and 6 bases had no gene match. Germline CDR1 reads PRHDT; CDR2 reads FYEKMQ (reference sequence). The CDR3 consists of 16 residues. CDR3 DNA: TGTGCCAGCAGCAGCAAGCGGGGGTTCTCCTACAATGAGCAGTTCTTC. Protein: CASSSKRGFSYNEQFF.

V is TRBV29-1 and J is TRBJ1-4, with a possible D match to TRBD1 (6 bases). The CDR3 runs 14 residues. The ends were cut back, 6 bases at V and 7 bases at J, with 18 bases in the middle. Germline CDR1 SQVTM, CDR2 ANQGSEA. The CDR3 sequence: CSVALTGRGEKLFF. The CDR3 DNA sequence: TGCAGCGTGGCCCTGACAGGCCGGGGTGAAAAACTGTTTTTT. The whole variable domain, remainder taken from reference TRBV29-1 and TRBJ1-4, is SAVISQKPSRDICQRGTSLTIQCQVDSQVTMMFWYRQQPGQSLTLIATANQGSEATYESGFVIDKFPISRPNLTFSTLTVSNMSPEDSSIYLCSVALTGRGEKLFFGSGTQLSVL.

This rearrangement joins TRBV7-9 to TRBJ1-4; 9 nucleotides align to TRBD1. The junction had 6 bases not matched to a gene; V was cut back by 0 bases and J by 7 bases. This CDR3 has 16 residues. The germline gives CDR1 SEHNR, CDR2 FQNEAQ (reference sequence). For the CDR3, the DNA is TGTGCCAGCAGCTTAGCGCCACAGGGGGCTGGTGAAAAACTGTTTTTT. It encodes CASSLAPQGAGEKLFF.

This clone was observed once. The chain carries TRBV4-2 and TRBJ2-2, with D unclear. Trimming took off 1 base at V and 0 bases at J, with 6 bases between the two ends. The germline CDR1 and CDR2 sequences are LGHNA and YNFKEQ. This CDR3 is built from 15 residues. CDR3 amino acids: CASSQVRPNTGELFF. The CDR3, as DNA: TGTGCCAGCAGCCAAGTTCGGCCGAACACCGGGGAGCTGTTTTTT.

The CDR3 DNA reads TGTGCCAGCTCACCAAAAGCGGGGGCCATCTACAATGAGCAGTTCTTC. As protein: CASSPKAGAIYNEQFF. The V call is TRBV18, the J call TRBJ2-1; 8 bases match TRBD2. CDR3 length: 16 amino acids. Looked up from germline, CDR1 is KGHSH and CDR2 is LQKENI. With 2 bases clipped from V and 3 bases from J, the junction kept 6 bases outside the gene matches. The complete variable domain, with remaining parts taken from reference TRBV18 and TRBJ2-1, reads NAGVMQNPRHLVRRRGQEARLRCSPMKGHSHVYWYRQLPEEGLKFMVYLQKENIIDESGMPKERFSAEFPKEGPSILRIQQVVRGDSAAYFCASSPKAGAIYNEQFFGPGTRLTVL.

V is TRBV15 and J is TRBJ1-4; TRBD1 matches at 7 bases. CDR3 length equals 16 residues. V trimming: 0 bases; J trimming: 7 bases; junction bases outside the gene matches: 8. Germline V gene sequence: CDR1 LNHNV, CDR2 YYDKDF (reference sequence). Written as DNA, the CDR3 is TGTGCCACCAGCAGAGAGAGAGCGACAGGGAGTGAAAAACTGTTTTTT. It codes for CATSRERATGSEKLFF.

This clone was detected only a few times. This chain uses TRBV6-2 or TRBV6-3 with TRBJ1-2; perhaps TRBD1 as D (5 bases). This CDR3 spans 14 amino acids. Germline V CDR1 and CDR2: MNHEY, SVGEGT. Deletions cut 0 bases from V and 1 base from J, with 6 bases between. The chain's CDR3 is CASSYSTDNYGYTF. CDR3 coding DNA: TGTGCCAGCAGTTACTCGACAGATAACTATGGCTACACCTTC.

This chain connects TRBV4-1 to TRBJ1-4; the match to TRBD1 covers 11 bases. V trimming: 0 bases; J trimming: 7 bases; junction bases outside the gene matches: 7. This CDR3 is 17 amino acids long. The germline CDR1 and CDR2 sequences are MGHRA and YSYEKL. As DNA, the CDR3 is TGCGCCAGCAGCCAAGAACCGCCCGGGACAGGGGGTGAAAAACTGTTTTTT. This codes for CASSQEPPGTGGEKLFF.

The J gene is TRBJ1-5, the V gene TRBV9, with 9 bases fitting TRBD1. V was pared by 3 bases and J by 7 bases, with 5 bases of the junction left unmatched. The CDR3 runs 14 residues. Germline CDR1 SGDLS, CDR2 YYNGEE. CDR3 protein: CASSEHRGLQPQHF. CDR3 bases: TGTGCCAGCAGCGAACACAGGGGGCTACAGCCCCAGCATTTT.

This clone came up once. V gene TRBV2 combines with J gene TRBJ1-1; the D is unclear. The CDR3 runs 13 residues. V lost 1 base and J 3 bases, leaving 6 bases between the germline ends. CDR1 is SNHLY and CDR2 is FYNNEI in the germline V gene. The CDR3 bases are TGTGCCAGCAGTGAAGAGATGTACACTGAAGCTTTCTTT. This codes for CASSEEMYTEAFF.

This clone has just a few counts. The rearrangement links TRBV18 to TRBJ2-2; unclear D gene. V was cut by 2 bases and J by 2 bases, with 9 bases left in between. In germline, CDR1 is KGHSH, CDR2 LQKENI. This CDR3 spans 15 amino acids. Here the CDR3 reads CASSPKSLNTGELFF. The CDR3 region has the DNA TGTGCCAGCTCACCAAAAAGCCTAAACACCGGGGAGCTGTTTTTT.

The chain joins TRBV27 to TRBJ1-2; no clear D gene. Germline V gives CDR1 MNHEY, CDR2 SMNVEV (reference sequence). The V end lost 8 bases, the J end lost 0 bases, and 16 bases lay between the germline ends. CDR3 size: 15 residues. CDR3 DNA: TGTGCCAGCCCCCTTCACCGTAACGCTAACTATGGCTACACCTTC. This encodes CASPLHRNANYGYTF.

CDR3 nucleotides: TGTGCCAGCAGCTTACCCCACACGTCACCCCTCCACTTT. This codes for CASSLPHTSPLHF. This chain joins TRBV7-9 and TRBJ1-6; the D is unclear. This CDR3 contains 13 residues. Germline assignment: CDR1 SEHNR and CDR2 FQNEAQ (reference sequence). V lost 2 bases and J 10 bases, leaving 9 bases between the germline ends.

This clone occurred a few times. The gene calls are TRBV7-2 and TRBJ2-1; D possibly corresponds to TRBD2 (6 bases). Germline values: CDR1 SGHTA, CDR2 FQGNSA. Trimming stripped 3 bases from V and 0 bases from J, with 9 bases between. CDR3 length: 15 amino acids. The CDR3 bases are TGTGCCAGCAGCTTGGGCGGGGACTCCTACAATGAGCAGTTCTTC. Its protein is CASSLGGDSYNEQFF.

The chain is built from TRBV2 and TRBJ1-5, with 9 bases lining up with TRBD1. This CDR3 has 14 residues. Germline V gene lookup returns CDR1 SNHLY and CDR2 FYNNEI. The V and J ends lost 4 bases and 6 bases, in that order; junction bases with no gene match: 4. The CDR3 sequence is CASSVQGQGQPQHF. The CDR3 DNA reads TGTGCCAGCAGTGTACAGGGACAGGGTCAGCCCCAGCATTTT.

V is TRBV6-2 or TRBV6-3 and J is TRBJ2-2; D unresolved. The CDR3 runs to 16 residues. Trimming took 2 bases from V and 2 from J, leaving 12 bases between them. The germline V gene has CDR1 MNHEY and CDR2 SVGEGT. This chain's CDR3 is CASSYRRVRNTGELFF. CDR3 nucleotide sequence: TGTGCCAGCAGTTACCGCCGGGTTAGAAACACCGGGGAGCTGTTTTTT.